This T cell receptor (beta chain) derives from a study of immune characterization of retroperitoneal liposarcoma (dated by TCRdb to the late 2010s). The library was prepared using PCR. Sequencing was carried out with a NextSeq 500. TCRdb reprocessed the public reads (quality trimming at Q25 with fastp, clone calling with MiXCR) and kept in-frame beta chains. Merged by CDR3 protein, the rows form single entries marked with the most common genes and DNA. This sample gives over 9,000 distinct CDR3 sequences in total; about 26% of them show up just once. The ten largest account for over 8.5% of the sample. This clonotype is considered medium-sized (0.01 to 0.1%). Its recognized antigen is unknown. No much larger clonotype is one base removed from it; base qualities were not supplied. The sample was tumor tissue. This clonotype was obtained from a female donor with retroperitoneal liposarcoma.

The nucleotide sequence reads TGTGCCAGCCGGGCGGGACTAGTCCTCTACAATGAGCAGTACTTC. Its translation reads: CASRAGLVLYNEQYF. The V and J genes are TRBV6-1 and TRBJ2-1; TRBD2 lines up with 8 middle nucleotides. The DNA end is a closer match to TRBJ2-7, so the J assignment may be wrong. The CDR3 sequence holds 15 residues, the cysteine and phenylalanine included. CDR3 DNA is the only sequence kept; it has 45 bases, read in frame from the first base. Reading the germline V gene gives CDR1 MNHNS and CDR2 SASEGT.